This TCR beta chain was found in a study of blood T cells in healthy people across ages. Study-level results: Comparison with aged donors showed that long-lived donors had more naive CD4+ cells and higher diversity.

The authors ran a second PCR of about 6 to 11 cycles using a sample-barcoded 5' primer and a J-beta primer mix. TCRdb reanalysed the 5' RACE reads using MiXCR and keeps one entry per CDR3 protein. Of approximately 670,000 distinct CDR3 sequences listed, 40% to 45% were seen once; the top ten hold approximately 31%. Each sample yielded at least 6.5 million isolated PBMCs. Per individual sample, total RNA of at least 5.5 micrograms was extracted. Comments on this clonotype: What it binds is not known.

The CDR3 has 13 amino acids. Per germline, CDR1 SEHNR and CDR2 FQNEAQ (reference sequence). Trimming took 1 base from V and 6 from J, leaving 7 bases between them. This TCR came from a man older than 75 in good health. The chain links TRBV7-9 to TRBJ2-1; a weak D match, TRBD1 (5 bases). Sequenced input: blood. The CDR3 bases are TGTGCCAGCAGCTTAGGACAGAGCAATGAGCAGTTCTTC. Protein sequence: CASSLGQSNEQFF. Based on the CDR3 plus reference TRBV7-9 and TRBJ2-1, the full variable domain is DTGVSQNPRHKITKRGQNVTFRCDPISEHNRLYWYRQTLGQGPEFLTYFQNEAQLEKSRLLSDRFSAERPKGSFSTLEIQRTEQGDSAMYLCASSLGQSNEQFFGPGTRLTVL.